A single sample gave rise to the 5 T cell receptor beta chains below, sequenced in a study of vaccination effects on CD4 cells after COVID-19. These receptors lack a known antigen. Antigen-specific CD4+ T cells were expanded with viral peptide pools in the ViraFEST assay before sequencing. Culturing for roughly 10 days preceded CD4+ T cell isolation. Subjects were given two BNT162b2 or mRNA-1273 vaccine doses. TCRdb's copy holds only in-frame clones and misses some; the assay was immunoSEQ multiplex PCR. The sample holds around 59,000 clones; 60% to 80% are singletons and the top ten take roughly 2%. The specimen was CD4+ T cells from PBMCs cultured with HCoV-OC43 spike peptides, collected after COVID-19 vaccination. Subset in this sample: HCoV-OC43 spike overlapping peptide pool stimulation. All receptors come from a human donor who received a COVID-19 vaccine.

This chain joins TRBV5-8 and TRBJ2-3; no firm D call. Per the germline V gene, CDR1 is SGHTS and CDR2 is YDEGEE. This CDR3 comprises 12 residues. V lost 0 bases to trimming and J lost 5 bases, with 4 bases between them. CDR3: CASSLVRDTQYF. CDR3 in DNA: TGTGCCAGCAGCTTGGTTCGAGATACGCAGTATTTT.

This clone was seen a single time. The genes are TRBV5-1 and TRBJ1-3; no definite D call. V was cut by 2 bases and J by 0 bases, with 6 bases left in between. Germline CDR1 is SGHRS and CDR2 is YFSETQ. The CDR3 contains 14 residues. CDR3 bases: TGCGCCAGCAGCTTAGAGAGCTCTGGAAACACCATATATTTT. Protein product: CASSLESSGNTIYF.

V usage is TRBV7-7 and J usage is TRBJ2-2; D gene uncertain. From germline, CDR1 is SSHAT and CDR2 FNYEAQ (reference sequence). V was pared by 5 bases and J by 0 bases, with 10 bases between. There are 15 residues in the CDR3. CDR3 coding DNA: TGTGCCAGCAGCACAGCCAAGACGAACACCGGGGAGCTGTTTTTT. Its protein is CASSTAKTNTGELFF.

The rearrangement links TRBV6-5 to TRBJ1-2; TRBD1 matches 7 bases. Germline V gene sequence: CDR1 MNHEY, CDR2 SVGAGI. The trim removed 0 bases at V and 7 bases at J, leaving 8 bases unmatched. The CDR3 sequence is 15 residues long. CDR3 residues: CASSYSRDRVGGYTF. The CDR3 DNA is TGTGCCAGCAGTTACTCCCGTGACAGGGTTGGTGGCTACACCTTC.

The chain recombines TRBV11-3 with TRBJ2-3, with TRBD2 as a possible D gene (7 bases). This CDR3 spans 15 amino acids. Germline V gives CDR1 SGHNT, CDR2 YENEEA. The V end was cut by 1 base, the J end by 5 bases, with 13 bases between. CDR3 residues: CASSLVRGAIDTQYF. The CDR3 coding sequence is TGTGCCAGCAGCTTAGTTCGGGGGGCCATAGATACGCAGTATTTT.